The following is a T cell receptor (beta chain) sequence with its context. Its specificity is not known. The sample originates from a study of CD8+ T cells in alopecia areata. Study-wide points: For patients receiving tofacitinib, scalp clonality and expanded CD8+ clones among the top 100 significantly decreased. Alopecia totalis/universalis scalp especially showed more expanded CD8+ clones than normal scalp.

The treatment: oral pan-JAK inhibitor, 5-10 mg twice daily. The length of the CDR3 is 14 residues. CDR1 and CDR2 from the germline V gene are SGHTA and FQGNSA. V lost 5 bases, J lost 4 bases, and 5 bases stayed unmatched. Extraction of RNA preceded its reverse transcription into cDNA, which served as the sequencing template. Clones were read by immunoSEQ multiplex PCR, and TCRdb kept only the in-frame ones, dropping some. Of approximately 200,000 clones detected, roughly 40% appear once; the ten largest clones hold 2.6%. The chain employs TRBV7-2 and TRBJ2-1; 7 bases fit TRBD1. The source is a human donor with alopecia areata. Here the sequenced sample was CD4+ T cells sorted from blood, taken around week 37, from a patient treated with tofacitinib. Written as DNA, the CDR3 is TGTGCCAGCAGCCAAAAGACAGGGTACAATGAGCAGTTCTTC. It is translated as CASSQKTGYNEQFF.